The 23 T cell receptor beta chains below come from one sample, sequenced in a study of shared clonotypes between healthy human individuals. Assay used: immunoSEQ multiplex PCR; TCRdb lists only in-frame clones, some missing. The sample lists around 700,000 clones; 55% to 75% were seen once. Sequences were obtained from memory CD4+ T cells sorted from blood. Subset meaning: CD45RA-negative fraction. The receptors were gathered from a woman between 25 and 40 years old in good health.

V gene TRBV19 combines with J gene TRBJ2-7, with 7 bases matching TRBD1. This CDR3 is 14 amino acids long. J was trimmed by 2 bases and V by 8 bases; bases with no gene match: 9. CDR1 and CDR2 (germline): LNHDA, SQIVND (reference sequence). The CDR3 bases are TGTGCCAGTTCCCATGGACAGGCTACCTACGAGCAGTACTTC. Translating gives CASSHGQATYEQYF.

This clone has ten or more counts. The chain recombines TRBV7-3 with TRBJ2-2; D unclear. V gave up 5 bases and J gave up 1 base, with 11 bases separating them. The length of the CDR3 is 15 residues. In germline, CDR1 is SGHTA, CDR2 FQGTGA. The CDR3 DNA is TGTGCCAGCAGCCCGATGGGTGAGAACACCGGGGAGCTGTTTTTT. Amino acid sequence: CASSPMGENTGELFF.

V and J are TRBV28 and TRBJ1-1; D is unclear. Trimming shortened V by 3 bases and J by 1 base, and 9 bases separated the two germline ends. CDR1 is MDHEN, CDR2 SYDVKM, per germline. This CDR3 is built from 14 residues. DNA of the CDR3: TGTGCCAGCAGTTTGAGTTCCCCGAACACTGAAGCTTTCTTT. It encodes CASSLSSPNTEAFF.

This clone was counted a few times. The chain combines TRBV7-7 with TRBJ2-5; 8 bases agree with TRBD1. Germline lookup yields CDR1 SSHAT and CDR2 FNYEAQ (reference sequence). The CDR3 runs to 14 residues. With 5 bases clipped from V and 4 bases from J, the junction kept 6 bases outside the gene matches. CDR3 in amino acids: CASSPLGQGETQYF. The CDR3 coding sequence is TGTGCCAGCAGCCCCCTAGGACAGGGAGAGACCCAGTACTTC. The variable domain in full, completed from reference TRBV7-7 and TRBJ2-5, reads GAGVSQSPRYKVTKRGQDVTLRCDPISSHATLYWYQQALGQGPEFLTYFNYEAQPDKSGLPSDRFSAERPEGSISTLTIQRTEQRDSAMYRCASSPLGQGETQYFGPGTRLLVL.

This clone was seen more than once but under ten times. The rearrangement links TRBV13 to TRBJ2-2; TRBD2 matches at 10 bases. V lost 1 base and J lost 4; bases outside the gene matches: 9. Germline CDR1 is PRHDT and CDR2 is FYEKMQ (reference sequence). This CDR3 has 18 residues. CDR3 in amino acids: CASSLAPQAGGRTGELFF. The CDR3 DNA is TGTGCCAGCAGCTTAGCCCCCCAAGCGGGAGGGCGCACCGGGGAGCTGTTTTTT.

The table lists this clone with a few counts. The rearrangement links TRBV5-6 to TRBJ2-1; D gene ambiguous. Trimming removed 1 base at V and 4 bases at J, with 18 bases between. The CDR3 is 17 amino acids. Germline CDR1 and CDR2: SGHDT and YYEEEE. In DNA form, the CDR3 reads TGTGCCAGCAGCTTGAGGTCTGTGGGCAGGCGATACAATGAGCAGTTCTTC. Translation gives CASSLRSVGRRYNEQFF.

With respect to this clone: One junction end disagrees with the germline gene, perhaps due to a read error. CDR3 DNA sequence: TGTGCCGGTAGTATAGTAAGTCAGCCCCAGCATTTT. Amino acids: CAGSIVSQPQHF. The V call is TRBV19, the J call TRBJ1-5; D remains ambiguous. The CDR3 runs to 12 residues. From germline, CDR1 is LNHDA and CDR2 SQIVND (reference sequence).

The rearrangement uses TRBV5-1 and TRBJ1-2, with D tentatively TRBD1 (6 bases). The CDR3 contains 14 residues. V was trimmed by 4 bases and J by 10 bases, leaving 20 bases between them. Germline V CDR1 and CDR2: SGHRS, YFSETQ. This CDR3 is CASSPLDRSLVYTF. As DNA, the CDR3 is TGCGCCAGCAGCCCCCTTGACAGGTCCCTAGTCTACACCTTC.

The V call is TRBV28, the J call TRBJ2-2; no reliable D call. CDR3 length: 15 amino acids. Germline V CDR1 and CDR2: MDHEN, SYDVKM. Trimming took off 8 bases at V and 0 bases at J, with 13 bases between the two ends. The CDR3 DNA follows: TGTGCCAGCCGGGCGTGGAACGCGAACACCGGGGAGCTGTTTTTT. Translated: CASRAWNANTGELFF.

V and J are TRBV2 and TRBJ1-1, with a tentative D call TRBD1 (6 bases). The CDR3 has 14 amino acids. Looked up from germline, CDR1 is SNHLY and CDR2 is FYNNEI. The V and J ends lost 6 bases and 4 bases respectively, with 15 bases between them. The CDR3 coding sequence is TGTGCCAGCAGACTAACAGGGACGGGCACTGAAGCTTTCTTT. It specifies CASRLTGTGTEAFF.

The genes are TRBV19 and TRBJ2-6; TRBD1 aligns across 9 bases. The germline V gene has CDR1 LNHDA and CDR2 SQIVND (reference sequence). The CDR3 is 16 residues long. With V trimmed by 6 bases and J by 2 bases, 5 bases remained unmatched. This CDR3 is CASSPTGGAGANVLTF. In nucleotides, the CDR3 is TGTGCCAGTAGCCCAACAGGGGGCGCTGGGGCCAACGTCCTGACTTTC.

This clone has more than one count but fewer than ten. The DNA of the CDR3 is TGCAGTGCTAGGTGGCCCTACGAGCAGTACTTC. Its protein product is CSARWPYEQYF. V gene TRBV20-1 combines with J gene TRBJ2-7, with D unresolved. There are 11 residues in the CDR3. Germline lookup yields CDR1 DFQATT and CDR2 SNEGSKA (reference sequence). Between the trimmed V and J ends, which lost 3 bases and 2 bases, there was a span of 5 bases.

The V and J genes are TRBV5-4 and TRBJ2-5; D is undetermined. V gave up 1 base and J gave up 2 bases, with 6 bases separating them. The CDR3 totals 13 residues. From germline, CDR1 is SGHNT and CDR2 YYREEE (reference sequence). DNA for the CDR3: TGTGCCAGCAGCTTGTTTTCACAAGAGACCCAGTACTTC. Protein sequence: CASSLFSQETQYF.

The genes are TRBV6-1 and TRBJ2-5; maybe TRBD1 (6 bases). The CDR3 is made up of 13 amino acids. CDR1 and CDR2 (germline): MNHNS, SASEGT. Trimming left V 5 bases short and J 2 bases short, with 9 bases between. CDR3 in amino acids: CASSWTAQETQYF. The CDR3 region has the DNA TGTGCCAGCAGTTGGACAGCTCAAGAGACCCAGTACTTC.

V usage is TRBV25-1 and J usage is TRBJ2-3; no firm D call. The ends were cut back, 1 base at V and 0 bases at J, with 2 bases in the middle. CDR3 length: 13 residues. Germline assignment: CDR1 MGHDK and CDR2 SYGVNS. This chain's CDR3 is CASSESSTDTQYF. The CDR3, as DNA: TGTGCCAGCAGTGAATCCAGCACAGATACGCAGTATTTT.

This clone was recorded a few times. The genes are TRBV10-3 and TRBJ2-5, with TRBD2 identical over 10 bases. There are 14 residues in the CDR3. V trimming: 10 bases; J trimming: 5 bases; junction bases outside the gene matches: 10. Germline CDR1 reads ENHRY; CDR2 reads SYGVKD. For the CDR3, the DNA is TGTGCCACCAACGCGGGGACTAGCGAGGAGACCCAGTACTTC. Translation gives CATNAGTSEETQYF.

The CDR3 DNA sequence: TGCAGCGGAAACAGGGAGAACACTGAAGCTTTCTTT. Translating it yields CSGNRENTEAFF. The chain links TRBV29-1 to TRBJ1-1, with D tentatively TRBD1 (6 bases). From germline, CDR1 is SQVTM and CDR2 ANQGSEA. V dropped 7 bases and J dropped 1 base, with 10 bases sitting between them. The CDR3 is 12 amino acids.

A few counts support this clone. In DNA form, the CDR3 reads TGCGCCAGTGGACTAGCGGTCGGTTATGAGCAGTTCTTC. Translating it yields CASGLAVGYEQFF. This sequence joins TRBV5-1 and TRBJ2-1; the match to TRBD2 covers 10 bases. Germline assignment: CDR1 SGHRS and CDR2 YFSETQ. The junction had 7 bases not matched to a gene; V was cut back by 8 bases and J by 8 bases. The CDR3 loop spans 13 amino acids.

The chain uses TRBV5-4 and TRBJ1-1; no reliable D call. With 4 bases removed from V and 0 bases from J, the gap between germline ends came to 13 bases. This CDR3 has 15 residues. Germline V lookup: CDR1 SGHNT, CDR2 YYREEE (reference sequence). The CDR3 DNA is TGTGCCAGCAGCCGATGGCTTGGGCTGAACACTGAAGCTTTCTTT. It is translated as CASSRWLGLNTEAFF.

The chain carries TRBV30 and TRBJ1-3; 7 bases line up with TRBD1. CDR1 and CDR2 from the germline V gene are GTSNPN and SVGIG (reference sequence). Trimming removed 5 bases from V and 7 bases from J; junction bases left unmatched: 5. CDR3 length equals 12 residues. The DNA for the CDR3 is TGTGCCTGGTCGACAGGGAGCAACACCATATATTTT. Amino acid sequence: CAWSTGSNTIYF.

This clone occurred once. The chain couples TRBV11-2 to TRBJ2-1; TRBD1 agrees at 7 bases. From germline, CDR1 is SGHAT and CDR2 FQNNGV. The V segment lost 5 bases and the J segment 6 bases; nucleotides outside the gene matches: 10. The CDR3 sequence is 15 residues long. CDR3 in amino acids: CASSRILGTVNEQFF. Here the CDR3 DNA reads TGTGCCAGCAGCCGAATCTTAGGGACAGTCAATGAGCAGTTCTTC.

V gene TRBV5-4 combines with J gene TRBJ2-1; possible D gene TRBD2, 5 bases. Germline V gives CDR1 SGHNT, CDR2 YYREEE (reference sequence). The CDR3 has 14 residues. The V and J ends lost 0 bases and 9 bases respectively, with 13 bases between them. The CDR3 is CASSLAGYNSEQFF. CDR3 DNA sequence: TGTGCCAGCAGCTTGGCGGGATATAATAGTGAGCAGTTCTTC.

This clone has more than one count but fewer than ten. The chain has TRBV7-2 and TRBJ2-7; the match to TRBD2 covers 10 bases. CDR3 length equals 15 residues. Germline V gene data show CDR1 as SGHTA and CDR2 as FQGNSA. The V segment lost 4 bases and the J segment 2 bases; nucleotides outside the gene matches: 5. The CDR3 DNA is TGTGCCAGCAGCTCGGGAGCGGGAGGGCCCTACGAGCAGTACTTC. Translating it yields CASSSGAGGPYEQYF.